One sample yielded the 12 T cell receptor beta chains listed below, sequenced in a study of cytomegalovirus exposure and HLA in healthy donors. Sequencing used immunoSEQ multiplex PCR; TCRdb keeps in-frame clones, though not all of them. In the table there are roughly 150,000 clones, about 89% of which are singletons. Material: PBMCs. All receptors come from a woman aged 18-29 years in good health and CMV-seropositive.

The chain recombines TRBV2 with TRBJ2-1; no firm D call. The CDR3 consists of 17 residues. Trimming cost V 6 bases and J 1 base, with 19 bases left between them. The germline V gene encodes CDR1 SNHLY and CDR2 FYNNEI. The CDR3 DNA reads as TGTGCCAGCAGGCCCCCTCCCACTGCTTCGTCCTACAATGAGCAGTTCTTC. It specifies CASRPPPTASSYNEQFF.

This rearrangement joins TRBV10-1 to TRBJ2-1; 8 bases match TRBD1. Losses at the gene ends were 6 bases for V and 5 bases for J; bases not matched to a gene: 3. Germline CDR1 is WNHNN and CDR2 is SYGVQD (reference sequence). This CDR3 has 13 amino acids. The CDR3 coding sequence is TGCGCCAGCAGCAGGACAGGGAACAATGAGCAGTTCTTC. Its translation: CASSRTGNNEQFF.

The rearrangement uses TRBV6-1 and TRBJ1-2, with TRBD1 as a possible D gene (5 bases). The CDR3 is 12 amino acids. The germline V and J ends were trimmed by 6 bases and 8 bases, with 13 bases remaining between them. CDR1 is MNHNS and CDR2 is SASEGT in the germline V gene. For the CDR3, the DNA is TGTGCCAGCAGGGTGTGGGGGGACGGCTACACCTTC. Translated, it gives CASRVWGDGYTF.

J is TRBJ2-7 and V is TRBV19, with 8 bases that match TRBD2. The J segment lost 3 bases and the V segment lost 1 base, leaving 5 bases of the junction unmatched. CDR3 length: 15 amino acids. Germline CDR1 and CDR2: LNHDA and SQIVND (reference sequence). The CDR3 coding sequence is TGTGCCAGTAGTATAGCGGGGACTAGGGACTACGAGCAGTACTTC. Translation gives CASSIAGTRDYEQYF.

This chain links TRBV5-3 with TRBJ2-7; D is ambiguous. TRBV5-3 is sorted into the ORF group, with uncertain function. Trimming shortened V by 6 bases and J by 3 bases, and 22 bases separated the two germline ends. The CDR3 runs 16 residues. The CDR3 here is CARTRSLVVANYEQYF. CDR3 coding DNA: TGTGCCAGAACTCGCTCGCTAGTCGTTGCGAACTACGAGCAGTACTTC.

The V gene is TRBV10-3, the J gene TRBJ1-2; 8 nucleotides agree with TRBD1. Germline CDR1 ENHRY, CDR2 SYGVKD. The CDR3 length is 14 residues. With V trimmed by 6 bases and J by 6 bases, 9 bases remained unmatched. The chain's CDR3 is CAIRARQGRHGYTF. The CDR3 DNA follows: TGTGCCATCAGGGCAAGACAGGGGCGGCATGGCTACACCTTC.

This chain links TRBV7-9 with TRBJ1-2, with a possible D match to TRBD1 (5 bases). The germline V gene encodes CDR1 SEHNR and CDR2 FQNEAQ (reference sequence). V gave up 1 base and J gave up 6 bases, with 9 bases separating them. There are 13 residues in the CDR3. Here the CDR3 reads CASSLDAGDGYTF. The CDR3 bases are TGTGCCAGCAGCTTAGATGCGGGGGATGGCTACACCTTC.

This rearrangement joins TRBV1 to TRBJ2-7; TRBD2 is the table's D call and was not checked against the DNA. TRBV1 is termed a pseudogene. CDR3 length equals 16 residues. The CDR3 region is CTSSQERGRPSYEQYF. CDR3 DNA: TGCACCAGCAGCCAAGAGCGCGGGAGGCCTTCCTACGAGCAGTACTTC.

The rearrangement uses TRBV19 and TRBJ2-1, with D possibly being TRBD2 (6 bases). CDR1 and CDR2 from the germline V gene are LNHDA and SQIVND (reference sequence). The CDR3 spans 15 residues. V was pared by 7 bases and J by 0 bases, with 13 bases between. CDR3: CASNVAVSSYNEQFF. The CDR3 bases are TGTGCCAGTAACGTAGCGGTGAGCTCCTACAATGAGCAGTTCTTC.

V gene TRBV11-3 combines with J gene TRBJ1-2; 7 bases are shared with TRBD1. Germline values: CDR1 SGHNT, CDR2 YENEEA. The CDR3 consists of 15 residues. Losses at the gene ends were 5 bases for V and 4 bases for J; bases not matched to a gene: 10. CDR3 sequence: CASSPRTGRTYGYTF. The CDR3 region has the DNA TGTGCCAGCAGCCCCCGGACAGGAAGAACCTATGGCTACACCTTC.

The V and J genes are TRBV11-1 and TRBJ2-5; 8 bases match TRBD1. The length of the CDR3 is 18 residues. J was trimmed by 1 base and V by 5 bases; bases with no gene match: 15. From germline, CDR1 is SGHAT and CDR2 FQDESV (reference sequence). CDR3 in amino acids: CASSPGGRRRDPQETQYF. CDR3 DNA sequence: TGTGCCAGCAGCCCAGGGGGCCGGCGCAGGGACCCCCAAGAGACCCAGTACTTC. Based on the CDR3 plus reference TRBV11-1 and TRBJ2-5, the full variable domain is EAEVAQSPRYKITEKSQAVAFWCDPISGHATLYWYRQILGQGPELLVQFQDESVVDDSQLPKDRFSAERLKGVDSTLKIQPAELGDSAMYLCASSPGGRRRDPQETQYFGPGTRLLVL.

This rearrangement joins TRBV7-3 to TRBJ1-2; D is perhaps TRBD1 (5 bases). V was clipped by 1 base and J by 2 bases, with 5 bases between them. The germline CDR1 and CDR2 sequences are SGHTA and FQGTGA. This CDR3 contains 13 residues. CDR3 residues: CASSLNRNYGYTF. For the CDR3, the DNA is TGTGCCAGCAGCTTAAACAGGAACTATGGCTACACCTTC. Combining the CDR3 with reference TRBV7-3 and TRBJ1-2 gives the whole variable domain GAGVSQTPSNKVTEKGKYVELRCDPISGHTALYWYRQSLGQGPEFLIYFQGTGAADDSGLPNDRFFAVRPEGSVSTLKIQRTERGDSAVYLCASSLNRNYGYTFGSGTRLTVV.